The entry below describes one TCR beta chain. Its target is not known. The sample originates from a study of human thymus T cells. General study points: Related research described strongly overlapping thymic repertoires in unrelated people.

Resected material from corrective heart surgery provided the thymus tissue analysed. CDR1 LNHDA and CDR2 SQIVND come from the germline V gene (reference sequence). The CDR3 runs to 16 residues. The V segment lost 7 bases and the J segment 4 bases; nucleotides outside the gene matches: 11. Generated by immunoSEQ multiplex PCR, the TCRdb table keeps only in-frame clones and is missing some. The sample holds roughly 130,000 clones; around 94% are singletons and the top ten take around 0.025%. The chain joins TRBV19 to TRBJ1-3; 9 bases map to TRBD1. This TCR came from a boy under two years old with a congenital heart defect but otherwise immunologically healthy. The sample consisted of thymus tissue. The CDR3 nucleotides read TGTGCCAGTATCCCGGCCTACAGGGGGCCCGGAAACACCATATATTTT. Residues: CASIPAYRGPGNTIYF.